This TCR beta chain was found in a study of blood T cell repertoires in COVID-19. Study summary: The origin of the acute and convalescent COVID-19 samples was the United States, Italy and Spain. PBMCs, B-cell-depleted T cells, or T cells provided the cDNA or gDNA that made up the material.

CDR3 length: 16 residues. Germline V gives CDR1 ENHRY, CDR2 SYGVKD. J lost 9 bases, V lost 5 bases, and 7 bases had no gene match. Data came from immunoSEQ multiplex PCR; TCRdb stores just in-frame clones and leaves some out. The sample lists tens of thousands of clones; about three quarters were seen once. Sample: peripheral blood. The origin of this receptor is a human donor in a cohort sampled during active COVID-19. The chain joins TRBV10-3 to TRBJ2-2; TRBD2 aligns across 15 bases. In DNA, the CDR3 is TGTGCCATCAGTAGGACTAGCGGGAGGGTTCGCCGGGAGCTGTTTTTT. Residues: CAISRTSGRVRRELFF.